This T cell receptor (beta chain) was captured in a study of cytomegalovirus exposure and HLA in healthy donors. Concerning this clone itself: What it binds is not known.

Amplification used 60 Vbeta primers and 13 Jbeta primers. Repertoires were generated with immunoSEQ multiplex PCR, while TCRdb's copy carries only in-frame clones and drops some. Altogether roughly 100,000 clones are present, approximately 77% being singletons, with the ten largest covering 4.9%. J gave up 0 bases and V 1 base, and 3 bases lay outside the gene matches. Germline CDR1 is LGHNT and CDR2 is FRNRAP. This CDR3 is built from 17 residues. Overall study findings and caveats: TCR beta V- and J-gene trimming was later associated with a missense DCLRE1C variant. Rarity held for most TCR sequences, but there were some public TCRs that occurred in many donors. Later analysis identified several of the most significant clusters that appeared linked to common viral pathogens. Cytomegalovirus association was listed for under 200 TCR beta chains.

The TCR was taken from a woman in her forties in good health and CMV-seronegative. This chain links TRBV12-5 with TRBJ2-3, with TRBD2 identical over 11 bases. The source material was PBMCs. CDR3 residues: CASGLGLAGHSTDTQYF. Here the CDR3 DNA reads TGTGCTAGTGGTTTGGGACTAGCGGGGCATAGCACAGATACGCAGTATTTT.